This TCR beta chain was found in a study of Graves' ophthalmopathy and Graves' hyperthyroidism. At least ten counts were recorded for this clonotype. Its specificity is unknown. One end of the junction fails to match germline, which may point to a read error. The study's findings and limits: Its predictions of ophthalmopathy progression gave the model around 71% sensitivity and 72% to 85% specificity.

The study amplified TCR beta CDR3 regions using RNA transcripts. HTBI primers were employed in first-round RT-PCR, then a second-round multiplex PCR followed. TCRdb called the multiplex PCR reads again in MiXCR, with one record for every CDR3 protein. The sample records about 550,000 distinct CDR3 sequences, less than 45% being singletons. The CDR3 is 15 residues long. Looked up from germline, CDR1 is SGHRS and CDR2 is YFSETQ. Other autoimmune disease, uncontrolled infection, pregnancy and lactation led to exclusion. The chain has TRBV5-1 and TRBJ1-1; 9 bases fit TRBD1. The receptor was derived from an adult man with Graves' hyperthyroidism. The specimen was peripheral blood or thyroid tissue (not recorded which). DNA for the CDR3: TGTGCCAGCAGCTTAGGGACAGGGAGAGGGACTGAAGCTTTCTTT. Its protein is CASSLGTGRGTEAFF.